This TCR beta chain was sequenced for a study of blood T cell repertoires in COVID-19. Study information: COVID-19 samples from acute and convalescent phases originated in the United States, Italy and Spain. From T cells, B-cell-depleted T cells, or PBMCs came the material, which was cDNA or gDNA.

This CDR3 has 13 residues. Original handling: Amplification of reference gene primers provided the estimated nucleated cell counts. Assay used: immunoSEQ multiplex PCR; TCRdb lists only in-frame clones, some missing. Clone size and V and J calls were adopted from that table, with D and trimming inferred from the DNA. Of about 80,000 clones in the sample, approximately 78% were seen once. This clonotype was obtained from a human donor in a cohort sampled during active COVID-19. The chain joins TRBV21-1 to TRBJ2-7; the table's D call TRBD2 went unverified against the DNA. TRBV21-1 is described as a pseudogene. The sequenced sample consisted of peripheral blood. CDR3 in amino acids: CASSKGPPSGQYF. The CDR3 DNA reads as TGTGCCAGCAGCAAAGGTCCCCCGAGTGGGCAGTACTTC.